The clone carrying this T cell receptor (beta chain) was seen more than once but under ten times. Its target is not known. The data stem from a study of identical twins. Study results and caveats: Some out-of-frame alpha sequences were shared by twins, and these showed excess low generation probability. The same donors were not followed; conclusions instead depended on cross-sectional statistical analysis. Monozygotic twins shared more out-of-frame TCR alpha than recombination models predicted.

The length of the CDR3 is 14 residues. V was shortened by 5 bases and J by 4 bases, with 13 bases between the two germline ends. The germline CDR1 and CDR2 sequences are SEHNR and FQNEAQ (reference sequence). Template switching added a universal primer binding site, and final cDNA carried unique molecular identifiers. TCRdb reprocessed the 5' RACE reads with MiXCR, giving one entry per CDR3 protein. In the table there are 1.5 million to 2 million distinct CDR3 sequences, under 35% of which are singletons. What was sequenced was cord blood. The sequence derives from a newborn girl in good health. The chain links TRBV7-9 to TRBJ2-3, with D perhaps assigned TRBD1 or TRBD2 (5 bases each). As DNA, the CDR3 is TGTGCCAGCAGCCTAAAGGGGAGCGCAGATACGCAGTATTTT. Translated: CASSLKGSADTQYF. Using reference TRBV7-9 and TRBJ2-3 for the parts outside the CDR3, the full variable domain is DTGVSQNPRHKITKRGQNVTFRCDPISEHNRLYWYRQTLGQGPEFLTYFQNEAQLEKSRLLSDRFSAERPKGSFSTLEIQRTEQGDSAMYLCASSLKGSADTQYFGPGTRLTVL.